A selection of T cell receptor beta chains follows, all from one sample in a study of shared clonotypes between healthy human individuals. Generated by immunoSEQ multiplex PCR, the TCRdb table keeps only in-frame clones and is missing some. Seen here are about 580,000 clones, 98% observed once, and the top ten hold roughly 0.29%. The source material was naive CD8+ T cells sorted from blood. Receptors were obtained from a man aged 25 to 40 in good health. CDR3s include the opening cysteine and the closing phenylalanine or tryptophan. Each record gives: J gene, clone size, V gene, D gene, CDR3 protein, CDR3 DNA. A D gene is named only where the DNA matches it firmly. Size is stated for part of the rows, as once, few or many counts, or as a class when the clone is expanded.

>TRBJ2-3|NA|TRBV11-2|NA
CASSLRPGISDTQYF
TGTGCCAGCAGCTTACGGCCGGGAATATCAGATACGCAGTATTTT
>TRBJ2-1|NA|TRBV28|TRBD1
CASSPRTGNYNEQFF
TGTGCCAGCAGTCCCCGGACAGGGAACTACAATGAGCAGTTCTTC
>TRBJ2-1|NA|TRBV9|TRBD2
CASSEGLAGVGINEQFF
TGTGCCAGCAGCGAGGGACTAGCGGGAGTCGGAATCAATGAGCAGTTCTTC
>TRBJ2-5|NA|TRBV15|TRBD1
CATSSLWVGGREGETQYF
TGTGCCACCAGCTCCCTATGGGTAGGGGGCCGAGAGGGAGAGACCCAGTACTTC
>TRBJ2-2|NA|TRBV7-9|NA
CASSLGHGAGELFF
TGTGCCAGCAGCTTAGGCCATGGTGCCGGGGAGCTGTTTTTT
>TRBJ2-5|NA|TRBV29-1|NA
CSVEAERPFEETQYF
TGCAGCGTTGAAGCGGAGAGACCCTTCGAAGAGACCCAGTACTTC
>TRBJ2-3|NA|TRBV6-6|NA
CASTQSVADTQYF
TGTGCCAGCACCCAATCGGTTGCAGATACGCAGTATTTT
>TRBJ1-1|NA|TRBV7-6|NA
CASSSRAGVTEAFF
TGTGCCAGCAGCTCCAGGGCTGGCGTCACTGAAGCTTTCTTT
>TRBJ2-7|NA|TRBV13|NA
CASSPTGSSSYEQYF
TGTGCCAGCAGCCCAACAGGGTCTAGCTCCTACGAGCAGTACTTC
>TRBJ2-1|NA|TRBV11-1|TRBD1
CASSPSTGSSYNEQFF
TGTGCCAGCAGCCCATCGACAGGGAGCTCCTACAATGAGCAGTTCTTC
>TRBJ2-5|once|TRBV18|TRBD2
CASSPEAGGPTPNQETQYF
TGTGCCAGCTCACCAGAGGCGGGAGGGCCGACCCCCAATCAAGAGACCCAGTACTTC
>TRBJ2-1|NA|TRBV10-3|NA
CAIKAQGDYNEQFF
TGTGCCATCAAGGCTCAGGGAGACTACAATGAGCAGTTCTTC
>TRBJ2-7|NA|TRBV4-1|TRBD2
CASSQDGRELDCTYEQYF
TGCGCCAGCAGCCAAGATGGGCGGGAGCTTGACTGCACCTACGAGCAGTACTTC
>TRBJ1-2|NA|TRBV27|TRBD1
CASSPTGADGYTF
TGTGCCAGCAGTCCGACAGGGGCGGATGGCTACACCTTC
>TRBJ2-2|NA|TRBV27|NA
CASSTWRENTGELFF
TGTGCCAGCAGCACCTGGCGGGAGAACACCGGGGAGCTGTTTTTT
>TRBJ2-1|once|TRBV7-7|NA
CASSLGWAGSNEQFF
TGTGCTAGCAGCTTGGGGTGGGCGGGAAGCAATGAGCAGTTCTTC
>TRBJ2-7|NA|TRBV6-5|NA
CASSYVGMDEQYF
TGTGCCAGCAGTTACGTGGGGATGGACGAGCAGTACTTC
>TRBJ2-7|NA|TRBV11-2|NA
CASSLDPEQYF
TGTGCCAGCAGCTTAGACCCCGAGCAGTACTTC
>TRBJ2-3|NA|TRBV6-6|TRBD1
CASSYPTGGGTDTQYF
TGTGCCAGCAGCTATCCTACAGGGGGCGGCACAGATACGCAGTATTTT
>TRBJ2-5|NA|TRBV7-9|NA
CASSFEPEDSQETQYF
TGTGCCAGCAGCTTCGAACCGGAGGACAGCCAAGAGACCCAGTACTTC
>TRBJ2-1|NA|TRBV15|NA
CATSETDGHFYDEQFF
TGTGCCACCAGCGAGACGGACGGTCATTTTTACGATGAGCAGTTCTTC
>TRBJ1-1|NA|TRBV4-1|NA
CASSQQQGRRAFF
TGCGCCAGCAGCCAACAACAGGGCCGGCGGGCTTTCTTT
>TRBJ1-1|NA|TRBV7-9|TRBD1
CASSSTKITQGDTEAFF
TGTGCCAGCAGCTCGACCAAAATAACACAGGGGGACACTGAAGCTTTCTTT
>TRBJ2-5|NA|TRBV30|TRBD1
CACWTGGAVETQYF
TGTGCCTGTTGGACAGGGGGCGCGGTAGAGACCCAGTACTTC
>TRBJ2-7|NA|TRBV29-1|NA
CSVGAGALGEQYF
TGCAGCGTTGGCGCAGGTGCCTTGGGCGAGCAGTACTTC
>TRBJ2-1|NA|TRBV15|TRBD2
CATSIKTSGFLGNEQFF
TGTGCCACCAGCATTAAGACTAGCGGGTTCCTTGGCAATGAGCAGTTCTTC
>TRBJ2-2|NA|TRBV6-1|NA
CASSGYGGAGELFF
TGTGCCAGCAGTGGTTACGGGGGTGCCGGGGAGCTGTTTTTT
>TRBJ1-1|NA|TRBV6-6|NA
CASSYARGANTEAFF
TGTGCCAGCAGTTACGCACGGGGGGCGAACACTGAAGCTTTCTTT
>TRBJ1-3|NA|TRBV5-4|NA
CASGYVGERNTIYF
TGTGCCAGCGGATACGTAGGGGAGAGAAACACCATATATTTT
>TRBJ2-1|once|TRBV28|NA
CASSDRDINLWQFF
TGTGCCAGCAGTGACCGGGACATAAATTTGTGGCAGTTCTTC
>TRBJ1-1|NA|TRBV7-9|NA
CASSPTENTEAFF
TGTGCCAGCAGCCCGACAGAGAACACTGAAGCTTTCTTT
>TRBJ2-7|NA|TRBV11-2|TRBD2
CASSLVGGVEQYF
TGTGCCAGCAGCTTAGTCGGGGGGGTCGAGCAGTACTTC
>TRBJ1-5|NA|TRBV30|NA
CAWSVLSNQPQHF
TGTGCCTGGAGTGTACTTAGCAATCAGCCCCAGCATTTT
>TRBJ2-7|NA|TRBV21-1|NA
CASSPRGQGYEQYF
TGTGCCAGCAGCCCTCGGGGGCAGGGCTACGAGCAGTACTTC
>TRBJ2-3|NA|TRBV5-1|TRBD1
CASSITSGTGTTDTQYF
TGCGCCAGCAGCATTACCTCCGGGACAGGGACCACAGATACGCAGTATTTT
>TRBJ2-3|NA|TRBV29-1|TRBD2
CSVEGGLAADTQYF
TGCAGCGTTGAAGGGGGACTAGCGGCAGATACGCAGTATTTT
>TRBJ2-7|NA|TRBV27|TRBD1
CASSLSGGQGLYEQYF
TGTGCCAGCAGTTTATCCGGGGGACAGGGCCTTTACGAGCAGTACTTC
>TRBJ2-7|NA|TRBV9|NA
CASSVVGNEYEQYF
TGTGCCAGCAGCGTAGTCGGGAATGAATACGAGCAGTACTTC
>TRBJ2-7|once|TRBV11-2|TRBD2
CASSLGTSHEQYF
TGTGCCAGCAGCCTCGGGACTAGTCACGAGCAGTACTTC
>TRBJ2-3|NA|TRBV6-5|NA
CASSYGGRSDTQYF
TGTGCCAGCAGTTACGGTGGTAGGAGTGATACGCAGTATTTT
>TRBJ1-2|once|TRBV28|NA
CASQETLGRNYGYTF
TGTGCCAGCCAAGAAACCTTAGGACGGAACTATGGCTACACCTTC
>TRBJ2-2|NA|TRBV7-6|TRBD1
CASSLQGDVRRKNANTGELFF
TGTGCCAGCAGCTTGCAGGGGGACGTCAGGCGGAAGAACGCGAACACCGGGGAGCTGTTTTTT
>TRBJ2-7|NA|TRBV28|TRBD2
CASSPGTSGRIEQYF
TGTGCCAGCAGTCCCGGGACTAGCGGGAGGATCGAGCAGTACTTC
>TRBJ2-3|NA|TRBV9|NA
CASSAGTPTDTQYF
TGTGCCAGCAGCGCGGGCACGCCTACAGATACGCAGTATTTT
>TRBJ2-1|NA|TRBV28|NA
CASKDSVFYNEQFF
TGTGCCAGTAAAGACAGTGTGTTCTACAATGAGCAGTTCTTC
>TRBJ2-7|NA|TRBV28|NA
CASSTPTSRYEQYF
TGTGCCAGCAGTACTCCGACTTCCCGCTACGAGCAGTACTTC
>TRBJ1-4|NA|TRBV6-6|NA
CASSYSREVAEKLFF
TGTGCCAGCAGTTATAGTAGGGAAGTTGCTGAAAAACTGTTTTTT
>TRBJ2-1|NA|TRBV7-6|TRBD2
CASSLAGTSFREQFF
TGTGCCAGCAGCTTAGCCGGGACTAGCTTCAGAGAGCAGTTCTTC
>TRBJ2-2|NA|TRBV7-9|NA
CASVIDGGGGELFF
TGTGCCAGCGTAATTGACGGGGGTGGCGGGGAGCTGTTTTTT
>TRBJ1-5|NA|TRBV5-4|NA
CASSLGGTSNQPQHF
TGTGCCAGCAGCTTGGGTGGGACGAGCAATCAGCCCCAGCATTTT
>TRBJ2-3|NA|TRBV6-4|NA
CASSDRGSDTQYF
TGTGCCAGCAGTGACAGGGGATCCGATACGCAGTATTTT
>TRBJ1-5|NA|TRBV27|NA
CASSGQYDQPQHF
TGTGCCAGCAGTGGACAGTACGATCAGCCCCAGCATTTT